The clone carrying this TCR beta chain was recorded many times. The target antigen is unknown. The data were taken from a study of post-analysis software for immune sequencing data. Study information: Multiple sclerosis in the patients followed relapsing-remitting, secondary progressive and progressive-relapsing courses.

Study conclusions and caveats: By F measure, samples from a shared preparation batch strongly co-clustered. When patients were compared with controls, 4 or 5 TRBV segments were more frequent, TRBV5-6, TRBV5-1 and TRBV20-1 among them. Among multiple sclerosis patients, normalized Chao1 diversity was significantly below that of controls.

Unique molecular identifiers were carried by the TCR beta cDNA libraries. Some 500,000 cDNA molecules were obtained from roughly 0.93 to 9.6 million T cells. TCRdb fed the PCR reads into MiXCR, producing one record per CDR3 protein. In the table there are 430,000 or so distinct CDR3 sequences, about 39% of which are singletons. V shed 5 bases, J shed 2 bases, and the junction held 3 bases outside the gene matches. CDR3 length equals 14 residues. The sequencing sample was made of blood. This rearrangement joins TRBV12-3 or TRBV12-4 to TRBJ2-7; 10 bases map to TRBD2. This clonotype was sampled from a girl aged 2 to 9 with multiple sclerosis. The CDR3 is CASSLLAGAYEQYF. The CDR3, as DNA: TGTGCCAGCAGTCTCCTAGCGGGAGCCTACGAGCAGTACTTC.